The 15 T cell receptor beta chains below come from one sample, sequenced in a study of beta chain features in type 1 diabetes (dated by TCRdb to 2017 to 2018). Libraries were prepared through the immunoSEQ multiplex PCR assay. The High Capacity cDNA Reverse Transcription Kit was used to reverse transcribe all of the isolated RNA, meaning that expressed TCRB transcripts were what got sequenced. This immuneACCESS table, as held by TCRdb, lists in-frame sequences with V and J called but not all clones. Of the missing ones, under half trace to an unresolved V gene in checked studies; the others have no known cause. A total of hundreds of thousands of clones appear in this sample, under 20% of them only once. The ten largest clonotypes hold 0.02% to 0.03% of the sample. The sequencing input was naive CD4+ T cells from blood. What this sample's cell subset or site label stands for: true naive CD4+ T cells. The receptors come from a woman aged 18-29 years in good health.

This chain joins TRBV5-5 and TRBJ2-1; D is perhaps TRBD1 or TRBD2 (5 bases each). CDR1 and CDR2 (germline): SGHKS, YYEKEE (reference sequence). The V end lost 3 bases, the J end lost 7 bases, and 8 bases lay between the germline ends. The CDR3 contains 12 residues. The CDR3 coding sequence is TGTGCCAGCAGCTACTGGGGGAATGAGCAGTTCTTC. This gives the protein CASSYWGNEQFF.

This clone has just a few counts. The chain has TRBV10-2 and TRBJ2-7; weak D call: TRBD1 (6 bases). In germline, CDR1 is WSHSY, CDR2 SAAADI. Trimming took 6 bases from V and 6 from J, leaving 18 bases between them. CDR3 length equals 14 residues. CDR3 residues: CASRHTGRGLEQYF. DNA of the CDR3: TGCGCCAGCAGACATACAGGGCGAGGCCTCGAGCAGTACTTC.

This clone has a handful of counts. The V gene is TRBV19, the J gene TRBJ2-7; 12 bases are a match to TRBD2. There are 14 residues in the CDR3. The V gene end was trimmed by 6 bases and the J gene end by 3 bases; junction bases not matched to a gene: 3. Looked up from germline, CDR1 is LNHDA and CDR2 is SQIVND (reference sequence). CDR3 in DNA: TGTGCCAGTAGCCGGACTAGCGGGAACTACGAGCAGTACTTC. This gives the protein CASSRTSGNYEQYF.

This clone has more than one count but fewer than ten. The gene calls are TRBV5-4 and TRBJ2-2; the D is unclear. CDR1 and CDR2 (germline): SGHNT, YYREEE (reference sequence). This CDR3 region has 15 residues. The germline V and J ends were trimmed by 3 bases and 1 base, with 10 bases remaining between them. The CDR3 loop is CASSSTPGNTGELFF. The CDR3 nucleotides read TGTGCCAGCAGCTCTACACCGGGGAACACCGGGGAGCTGTTTTTT. Combining the CDR3 with reference TRBV5-4 and TRBJ2-2 gives the whole variable domain ETGVTQSPTHLIKTRGQQVTLRCSSQSGHNTVSWYQQALGQGPQFIFQYYREEENGRGNFPPRFSGLQFPNYSSELNVNALELDDSALYLCASSSTPGNTGELFFGEGSRLTVL.

The gene calls are TRBV28 and TRBJ2-7; D may correspond to TRBD1 or TRBD2 (6 bases each). The V and J ends lost 7 bases and 5 bases respectively, with 12 bases between them. Germline values: CDR1 MDHEN, CDR2 SYDVKM. The CDR3 runs 12 residues. CDR3 protein: CASTKRGDEQYF. As DNA, the CDR3 is TGTGCCAGCACTAAGAGGGGGGACGAGCAGTACTTC.

The gene calls are TRBV11-2 and TRBJ2-5; TRBD2 matches at 8 bases. The CDR3 has 15 residues. V shed 4 bases, J shed 4 bases, and the junction held 8 bases outside the gene matches. CDR1 is SGHAT and CDR2 is FQNNGV in the germline V gene. CDR3 sequence reads: CASSSPGGRGETQYF. DNA of the CDR3: TGTGCCAGCAGCTCGCCGGGAGGGCGGGGAGAGACCCAGTACTTC.

The chain has TRBV19 and TRBJ1-5, with D uncertain. The V gene's germline CDR1 is LNHDA and CDR2 SQIVND (reference sequence). This CDR3 is built from 15 residues. With 3 bases removed from V and 7 bases from J, the gap between germline ends came to 16 bases. CDR3 sequence reads: CASSISGPLDQPQHF. CDR3 bases: TGTGCCAGTAGTATTAGTGGGCCGTTGGACCAGCCCCAGCATTTT.

In this sample, this clone turned up a few times. The rearrangement links TRBV20-1 to TRBJ2-7; D unclear. Trimming removed 3 bases at V and 4 bases at J, with 7 bases between. The germline CDR1 and CDR2 sequences are DFQATT and SNEGSKA (reference sequence). This CDR3 comprises 11 residues. This CDR3 is CSASPQYEQYF. The DNA for the CDR3 is TGCAGTGCTAGCCCGCAGTACGAGCAGTACTTC.

This clone was recorded a few times. The CDR3: CASSLTGTSNYGYTF. In DNA, the CDR3 is TGTGCCAGCAGCCTAACCGGGACAAGTAACTATGGCTACACCTTC. V and J are TRBV7-9 and TRBJ1-2; perhaps TRBD1 as D (6 bases). The CDR3 length is 15 residues. V lost 5 bases and J lost 1, with 14 bases in between. The germline gives CDR1 SEHNR, CDR2 FQNEAQ (reference sequence).

This clone was picked up a small number of times. This rearrangement joins TRBV10-3 to TRBJ2-1; 9 bases align to TRBD2. The CDR3 runs 15 residues. V gave up 6 bases and J gave up 6 bases; unmatched junction bases: 9. The V gene's germline CDR1 is ENHRY and CDR2 SYGVKD. The CDR3 is CAISTGTSPRNEQFF. The DNA for the CDR3 is TGTGCCATCAGCACCGGGACTAGCCCCCGCAATGAGCAGTTCTTC.

A few counts support this clone. The V and J genes are TRBV7-2 and TRBJ2-3; D call uncertain. In germline, CDR1 is SGHTA, CDR2 FQGNSA. V lost 5 bases and J 3 bases, leaving 6 bases between the germline ends. There are 12 residues in the CDR3. The CDR3 protein is CASSVVTDTQYF. As DNA, the CDR3 is TGTGCCAGCAGCGTTGTGACAGATACGCAGTATTTT.

A word on this clone: The junction departs from germline at one end; a sequencing error may be responsible. V is TRBV5-4 and J is TRBJ1-5; D might be TRBD1 (6 bases). Germline CDR1 reads SGHNT; CDR2 reads YYREEE (reference sequence). There are 16 residues in the CDR3. CDR3 sequence: CASSQDIQGSNQPQHF. CDR3 sequence (DNA): TGCGCCAGCAGCCAAGACATTCAGGGGAGCAATCAGCCCCAGCATTTT.

In its sample, this clone was seen a few times. V usage is TRBV7-9 and J usage is TRBJ2-1; 7 bases are a match to TRBD1. Per germline, CDR1 SEHNR and CDR2 FQNEAQ (reference sequence). The ends lost 8 bases at V and 5 bases at J; junction bases unmatched: 15. The CDR3 is 16 amino acids. This CDR3 is CASQPISGTVNNEQFF. The CDR3 DNA reads TGTGCCAGCCAGCCAATTTCCGGGACAGTCAACAATGAGCAGTTCTTC.

This clone was counted between two and nine times. The DNA for the CDR3 is TGTGCCAGCCTAGGACTCGGAAGCTCCTACGAGCAGTACTTC. Encoded protein: CASLGLGSSYEQYF. The rearrangement uses TRBV28 and TRBJ2-7; perhaps TRBD2 as D (5 bases). CDR1 and CDR2 from the germline V gene are MDHEN and SYDVKM. The CDR3 contains 14 residues. The V and J ends lost 8 bases and 0 bases respectively, with 14 bases between them.

This clone was found a few times. The chain couples TRBV9 to TRBJ2-1, with 7 bases lining up with TRBD2. This CDR3 has 14 residues. The V and J ends lost 4 bases and 3 bases, in that order; junction bases with no gene match: 4. The germline gives CDR1 SGDLS, CDR2 YYNGEE. The CDR3 region is CASSPSGIYNEQFF. The CDR3 bases are TGTGCCAGCAGCCCTAGCGGAATCTACAATGAGCAGTTCTTC.